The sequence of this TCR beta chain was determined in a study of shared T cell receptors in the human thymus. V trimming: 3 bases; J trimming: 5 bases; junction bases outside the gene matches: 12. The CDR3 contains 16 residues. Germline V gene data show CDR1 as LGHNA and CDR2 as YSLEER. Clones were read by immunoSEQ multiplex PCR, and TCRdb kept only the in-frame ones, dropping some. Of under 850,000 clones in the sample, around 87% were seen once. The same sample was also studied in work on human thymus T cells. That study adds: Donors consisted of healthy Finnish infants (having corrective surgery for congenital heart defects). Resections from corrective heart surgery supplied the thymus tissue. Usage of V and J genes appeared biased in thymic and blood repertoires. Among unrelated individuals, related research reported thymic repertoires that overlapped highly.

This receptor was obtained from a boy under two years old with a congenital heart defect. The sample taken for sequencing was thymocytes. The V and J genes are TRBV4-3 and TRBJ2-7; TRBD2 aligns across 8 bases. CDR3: CASSHSGGTSIHEQYF. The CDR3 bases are TGCGCCAGCAGCCATTCGGGGGGGACGTCCATACACGAGCAGTACTTC.